Here is one T cell receptor (beta chain) with its context. The data were taken from a study of T cells in narcolepsy. Per germline, CDR1 MNHEY and CDR2 SVGAGI. The CDR3 totals 16 residues. V was cut by 2 bases and J by 4 bases, with 16 bases left in between. Method: immunoSEQ multiplex PCR; TCRdb's copy keeps in-frame clones and lacks some. Of just under 35,000 clones in the sample, approximately 84% were seen once. V gene TRBV6-5 combines with J gene TRBJ2-3; perhaps D is TRBD1 or TRBD2 (5 bases each). The sequenced material came from memory (CD45RA-) CD4+ T cells from blood. The sequence was collected from a human donor in good health. The CDR3 DNA reads as TGTGCCAGCAGTTACAGGTGGGACCGGCCCTCAGATACGCAGTATTTT. It yields the protein CASSYRWDRPSDTQYF.